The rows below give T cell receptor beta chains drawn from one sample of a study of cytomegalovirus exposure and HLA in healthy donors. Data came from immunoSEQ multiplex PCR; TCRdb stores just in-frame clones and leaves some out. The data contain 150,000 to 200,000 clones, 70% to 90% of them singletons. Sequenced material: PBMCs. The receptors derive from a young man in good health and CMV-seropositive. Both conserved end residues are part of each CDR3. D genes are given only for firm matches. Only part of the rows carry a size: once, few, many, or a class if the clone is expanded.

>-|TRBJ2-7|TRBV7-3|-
TGTGCCAGCAGCCCCGGGGGTACCTCGGGGGAGCAGTACTTC
CASSPGGTSGEQYF
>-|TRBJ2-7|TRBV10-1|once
TGCGCCAGTACATTACCGGGGGCCTACGAGCAGTACTTC
CASTLPGAYEQYF
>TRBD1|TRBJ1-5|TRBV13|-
TGTGCCAGCAGCTTAGGGACAGGGGGCACTCAGCCCCAGCATTTT
CASSLGTGGTQPQHF
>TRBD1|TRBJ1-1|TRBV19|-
TGTGCCAGTAGTATTGCAGGGGGCACTGAAGCTTTCTTT
CASSIAGGTEAFF
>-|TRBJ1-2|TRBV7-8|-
TGTGCCAGCAGCTTAGGGGAGCTTGGCTATGGCTACACCTTC
CASSLGELGYGYTF
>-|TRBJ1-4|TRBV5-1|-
TGCGCCAGCAGCTTGGGCAGGCCGGTTACGACTAATGAAAAACTGTTTTTT
CASSLGRPVTTNEKLFF
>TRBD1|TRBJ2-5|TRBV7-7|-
TGTGCTAGCAGCTTAGCGAGGCCAGGGGGTCAAGAGACCCAGTACTTC
CASSLARPGGQETQYF
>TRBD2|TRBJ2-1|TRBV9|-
TGTGCCAGCAGCGCACCGGCGGGGGGCCGGTCCAATGAGCAGTTCTTC
CASSAPAGGRSNEQFF
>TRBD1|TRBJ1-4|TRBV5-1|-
TGCGCCAGCAGCTTAGGGGGCCGAACTAATGAAAAACTGTTTTTT
CASSLGGRTNEKLFF
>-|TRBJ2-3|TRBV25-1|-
TGTGCCAGCAGTGACCTTGAGACTCCCATGGGAGATACGCAGTATTTT
CASSDLETPMGDTQYF
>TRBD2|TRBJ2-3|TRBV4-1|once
TGCGCCAGCAGCCCCCGAGTAGCGGGGGGTACTAGCACAGATACGCAGTATTTT
CASSPRVAGGTSTDTQYF
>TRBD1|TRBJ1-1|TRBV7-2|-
TGTGCCAGCAGCTTAGCTCCGGGACAGGGGGCGCACGCTTTCTTT
CASSLAPGQGAHAFF
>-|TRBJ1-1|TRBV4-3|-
TGCGCCAGCAGCCAAGTCTTGAACACTGAAGCTTTCTTT
CASSQVLNTEAFF
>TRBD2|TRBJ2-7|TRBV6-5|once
TGTGCCAGCAGCCAGGGACTAGGTGACTACGAGCAGTACTTC
CASSQGLGDYEQYF
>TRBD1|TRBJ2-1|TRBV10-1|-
TGCGCCAGCAGTGTGTCAGGGGGTCACAATGAGCAGTTCTTC
CASSVSGGHNEQFF
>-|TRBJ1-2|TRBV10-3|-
TGTGCCATCAGTGAAGGACGGGAACCAAACTGGCACTATGGCTACACCTTC
CAISEGREPNWHYGYTF
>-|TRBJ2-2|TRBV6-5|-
TGTGCCAGCAGTACTAACACCGGGGAGCTGTTTTTT
CASSTNTGELFF
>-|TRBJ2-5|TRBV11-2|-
TGTGCCAGCAGCTTCGGGTCATTAATGGAGACCCAGTACTTC
CASSFGSLMETQYF
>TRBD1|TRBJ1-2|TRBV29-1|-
TGCAGCGTGGTGGACAGGGGGCGAGGCTATGGCTACACCTTC
CSVVDRGRGYGYTF
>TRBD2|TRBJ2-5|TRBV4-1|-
TGCGCCAGCAGCCAGGCTAGCGGGGGGCCCGGCGGGGACCAGTACTTC
CASSQASGGPGGDQYF
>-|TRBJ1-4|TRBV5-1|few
TGCGCCAGCAGCTCCCAGGGGATCTGGACTAATGAAAAACTGTTTTTT
CASSSQGIWTNEKLFF
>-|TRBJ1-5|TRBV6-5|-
TGTGCCAGCAGTGCTAGGGGGGGCCATCAGCCCCAGCATTTT
CASSARGGHQPQHF
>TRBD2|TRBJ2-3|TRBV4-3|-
TGCGCCAGCAGCCAAAAACCAGGGGGTAGCGGGGGGATGACAGATACGCAGTATTTT
CASSQKPGGSGGMTDTQYF
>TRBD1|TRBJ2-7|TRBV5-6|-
TGTGCCAGCAGCTTGTGGGTAGGGGGCGACCGAACCTACGAGCAGTACTTC
CASSLWVGGDRTYEQYF
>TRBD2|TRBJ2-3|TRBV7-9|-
TGTGCCAGCAGCTTCCGACTAGCGGGGGAGAAGGCAGATACGCAGTATTTT
CASSFRLAGEKADTQYF
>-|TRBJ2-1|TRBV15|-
TGTGCCACCAGCATTATGGGGGCCTCCTACAATGAGCAGTTCTTC
CATSIMGASYNEQFF
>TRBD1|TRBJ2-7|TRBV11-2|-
TGTGCCAGCAGCACTCGACAGGGGTCGGATAACGAGCAGTACTTC
CASSTRQGSDNEQYF
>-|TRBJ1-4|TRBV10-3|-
TGTGCCATCAGTGAGTCCTCGGCAGGGAATGAAAAACTGTTTTTT
CAISESSAGNEKLFF
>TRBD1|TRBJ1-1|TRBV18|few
TGTGCCAGCTCACCAGACAGGGGGAACACTGAAGCTTTCTTT
CASSPDRGNTEAFF
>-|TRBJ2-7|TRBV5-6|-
TGTGCCAGCAGCTTAGGGACGCCCCCCGGGGGGCAGTACTTC
CASSLGTPPGGQYF
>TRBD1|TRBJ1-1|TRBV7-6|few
TGTGCCAGCAGCTCGGGACAGGGGGATGAAGCTTTCTTT
CASSSGQGDEAFF
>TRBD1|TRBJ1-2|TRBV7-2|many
TGTGCCAGCAGCCCCGACAGGGGGATCATTAGCTATGGCTACACCTTC
CASSPDRGIISYGYTF
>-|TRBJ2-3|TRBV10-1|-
TGCGCCAGCAGTGACGGTTCTAGCACAGATACGCAGTATTTT
CASSDGSSTDTQYF
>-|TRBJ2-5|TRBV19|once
TGTGCCAGTAGTCCCAGGGTATCCTCAAGGGGAGAGACCCAGTACTTC
CASSPRVSSRGETQYF
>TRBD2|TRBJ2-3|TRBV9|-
TGTGCCAGCAGCGTAGGGACTAGCGGTAGCACAGATACGCAGTATTTT
CASSVGTSGSTDTQYF
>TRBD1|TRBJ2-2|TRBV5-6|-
TGTGCCAGCAAAATACAGGGGGCGCCTACCGGGGAGCTGTTTTTT
CASKIQGAPTGELFF
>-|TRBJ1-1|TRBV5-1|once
TGCGCCAGCCGGGACACAGAGTGGAACACTGAAGCTTTCTTT
CASRDTEWNTEAFF
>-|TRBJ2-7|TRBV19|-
TGTGCCAGTAGTATATACCCCCCGCGGTCAGGGTCCTACGAGCAGTACTTC
CASSIYPPRSGSYEQYF
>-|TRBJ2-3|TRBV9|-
TGTGCCAGCAGCACCCCTCGGGACTCTAGCACAGATACGCAGTATTTT
CASSTPRDSSTDTQYF
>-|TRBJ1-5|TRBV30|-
TGTGCCTGGAGTGTACTAGGCAATCAGCCCCAGCATTTT
CAWSVLGNQPQHF
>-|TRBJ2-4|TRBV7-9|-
TGTGCCAGCAGCTTAAAGGGGGCCAAAAACATTCAGTACTTC
CASSLKGAKNIQYF
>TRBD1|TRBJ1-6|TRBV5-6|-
TGTGCCAGCAGCGGATCGACAGGGGGCTTTAATTCACCCCTCCACTTT
CASSGSTGGFNSPLHF
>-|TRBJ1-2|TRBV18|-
TGTGCCAGCTCATCCCGGGAGTCTCCCTATGGCTACACCTTC
CASSSRESPYGYTF